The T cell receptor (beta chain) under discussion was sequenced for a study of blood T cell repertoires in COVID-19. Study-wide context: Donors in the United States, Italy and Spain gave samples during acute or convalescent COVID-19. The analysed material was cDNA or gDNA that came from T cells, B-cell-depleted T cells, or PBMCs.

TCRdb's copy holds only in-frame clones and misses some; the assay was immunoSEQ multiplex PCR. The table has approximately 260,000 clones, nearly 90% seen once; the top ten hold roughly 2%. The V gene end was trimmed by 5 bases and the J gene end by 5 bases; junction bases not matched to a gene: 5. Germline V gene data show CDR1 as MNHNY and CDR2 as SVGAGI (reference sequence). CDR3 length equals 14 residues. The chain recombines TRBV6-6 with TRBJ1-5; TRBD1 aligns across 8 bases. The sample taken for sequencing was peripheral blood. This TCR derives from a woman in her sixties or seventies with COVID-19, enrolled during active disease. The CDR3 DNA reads TGTGCCAGCAGTCAGGGGGCTCGGGATCAGCCCCAGCATTTT. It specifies CASSQGARDQPQHF.